This T cell receptor beta chain was documented in a study of blood T cell repertoires in COVID-19. Data came from immunoSEQ multiplex PCR; TCRdb stores just in-frame clones and leaves some out. In the table there are around 60,000 clones, over 90% of which are singletons. Trimming removed 6 bases from V and 5 bases from J, with 18 bases in between. CDR1 is SGHNT, CDR2 YENEEA, per germline. The CDR3 extends over 15 amino acids. This receptor was identified in a man aged 50-60 years with active COVID-19. The chain couples TRBV11-3 to TRBJ2-3; a possible D gene is TRBD1 (6 bases). Input material: peripheral blood. The CDR3 region is CASRPFWGPEDTQYF. In DNA, the CDR3 is TGTGCCAGCAGGCCCTTTTGGGGGCCGGAAGATACGCAGTATTTT.